This T cell receptor beta chain was recovered during a study of shared clonotypes between healthy human individuals (dated by TCRdb to the early 2020s). Broadly, across the study: A few men and a couple of women, aged 18 to 49 years, made up the cohort. Leukapheresis yielded between about 0.9 and 10 billion PBMCs per donor. Per donor, three plates each were used for CD4 naive and CD4 memory, two for CD8 naive, and one for CD8 memory. The study deeply sequenced blood TCR repertoires of about 5 healthy adults to estimate repertoire size and the extent of clonotype sharing between individuals. Libraries were prepared and TCR repertoires were sequenced by different laboratories using diverse techniques, in order to increase sequencing depth and limit assay-specific biases. What the study reported, not specific to this receptor: Estimated clonotype richness was generally larger for naive than for memory subsets. Sampling was restricted to blood, and TCR repertoires in tissue are likely to differ from TCR repertoires in blood. About 5% of naive CD4, 3.5% of naive CD8, approximately 2% of memory CD4, and 0.35% to 0.5% of memory CD8 clonotypes were shared across several donors. Incomplete sequencing was indicated by rarefaction of sorted-subset datasets, despite the large sequencing depth. Because the study included a small number of donors, the genetic and exposure-history diversity represented was limited. Clonotypes shared by all four sorted-subset donors showed higher generation probabilities than non-shared clonotypes. Pairwise subsampling indicated that sequencing depth was expected to affect the degree of clonotype sharing among donors.

Taken from cysteine to phenylalanine, the CDR3 has 13 residues. Of the read, only the CDR3 DNA is kept; its 39 bases are in frame from base 1. CDR1 and CDR2, per the germline V gene, are SGDLS and YYNGEE. The trim is 3 bases for V and 3 bases for J, with a gap of 10 bases between the germline ends. Using the deep immunoSEQ assay, multiplex PCR amplified TCR CDR3 regions from genomic DNA. For each cell subset, the extracted genomic DNA was distributed evenly across all wells of several immunoSEQ 96-well plates, and each plate served as one replicate. For sorted subsets, around 0.2 ug of genomic DNA, equivalent to 30,000 or so T cell genomes, went into each replicate PCR. The purified libraries were quantified using a Qubit 3.0 fluorometer, sized with a Bioanalyzer 2100, and then quantified again using the KAPA Library Quantification kit. Each immunoSEQ 96-well plate was sequenced on its own single-read 150-cycle Illumina NextSeq 550 flow cell. Concerning the study's data processing: The immunoSEQ output contained only junctional sequences without quality scores, so filtering could not match that applied to full-length reads. Sequences were annotated with PyIR, a Python wrapper for IgBLAST v1.9, and V/J genes and CDR3 were assigned using IMGT germline references. Any read was removed if the V/J assignment was weak (E-value above 1e-6), the CDR3 was missing, or the read contained stop codons, out-of-frame junctions, or ambiguous translated residues. V3J clonotypes were defined as sequences sharing the same inferred V gene, J gene, and CDR3 amino acid sequence. Percentage overlap between repertoires was calculated by dividing the number of shared unique clonotypes by the size of the smaller repertoire. Richness of each repertoire was evaluated using RTK rarefaction, the Chao1 estimator, and Recon v2.1 estimates of unobserved clonotypes. OLGA was used to compute generation probabilities for all TCRbeta clonotypes that the gDNA method yielded from a handful of donors. As stored in TCRdb, this immuneACCESS dataset retains in-frame rearrangements with V and J assigned. A fraction of the clones does not appear; measured against another copy, unresolved V genes explain less than half of the discrepancy, and the remainder lacks a known reason. The V and J calls and clone size were taken over from that table, and D and trimming were inferred from the DNA. For this sample there are roughly 1.5 million clones; nearly 99% appear just once. 0.4% to 0.55% of the sample goes to the ten largest clones.

The donors were healthy, HIV-negative adults with no recently reported acute infections or vaccinations. Every donor was a Caucasian adult living in Nashville, Tennessee, USA. CD4+ T cells were enriched through magnetic negative selection, after which naive cells were positively selected on CD45RA and the remaining negative fraction served as the memory subset. After blood collection by leukapheresis, PBMCs were isolated using Ficoll-Histopaque density gradient centrifugation and then cryopreserved in the vapor phase of liquid nitrogen. Purity and quantity of every magnetically sorted T cell population were checked by analytical flow cytometry. Genomic DNA was isolated from each sorted fraction and quantified by UV absorbance on a Nanodrop 2000c. For this clone: What this receptor recognizes is not known. No base quality values were provided; no much bigger clone lies one nucleotide off.

The sequence came from a young man in good health. The sequence joins TRBV9 to TRBJ2-7; D gene: possibly TRBD1, on 5 matching bases. Sequenced sample: naive CD4+ T cells sorted from blood. The cell subset or site label for this specimen denotes: CD45RA+ positively selected. The CDR3 is CASSADSFYEQYF. Read as DNA, the sequence is TGTGCCAGCAGCGCTGACAGTTTCTACGAGCAGTACTTC.